What follows describes a single T cell receptor (beta chain). The antigen is not known. This sample was included in a study of PD-1 blockade in classical Hodgkin lymphoma. Study background: Patients were dosed intravenously with nivolumab at 3 mg/kg every 2 weeks. Notes on the study in general: Before treatment, TCR diversity in newly diagnosed patients was reportedly lower than in healthy donors. Exclusion removed patients who began nivolumab under 1 year after ASCT.

Exposure to brentuximab vedotin varied, and each patient had relapsed following autologous stem cell transplantation. Progressive disease, partial response or complete response was each patient's best response. Data came from immunoSEQ multiplex PCR; TCRdb stores just in-frame clones and leaves some out. This repertoire shows just over 60,000 clones, approximately 88% found once; its top ten account for roughly an eighth. In germline, CDR1 is MNHEY, CDR2 SMNVEV (reference sequence). This CDR3 contains 15 residues. Trimming cost V 8 bases and J 2 bases, with 18 bases left between them. The specimen was peripheral blood mononuclear cells (PBMCs), collected at baseline. This sequence joins TRBV27 and TRBJ1-2; TRBD1 might be the D (5 bases). This sequence originates from a human donor with classical Hodgkin lymphoma. As DNA, the CDR3 is TGTGCCAGCCCACGGCGGGGGGTTAAGAACTATGGCTACACCTTC. Residues: CASPRRGVKNYGYTF.